The rows below give T cell receptor beta chains drawn from one sample of a study of blood T cell repertoires in COVID-19. Only in-frame clones appear in the TCRdb table, and some are missing; sequencing was by immunoSEQ multiplex PCR. The sample yields 150,000 to 200,000 clones, approximately 86% seen once. The sample consisted of PBMCs or T cells enriched from blood (not recorded which). Source of these receptors: a woman in her 30s who had recovered from COVID-19. Each CDR3 is given with its conserved first and last residue. A D gene is named only where the DNA matches it firmly. Clone size is shown for a subset of rows, as once, few, many or a class of expanded clone.

- TRBJ1-4 once TRBV5-1 CASSLISGVEEKLFF TGCGCCAGCAGCTTGATCTCGGGGGTAGAAGAAAAACTGTTTTTT
TRBD1 TRBJ1-1 once TRBV18 CASSPQPTGGGGTEAFF TGTGCCAGCTCACCGCAACCGACAGGGGGCGGCGGAACTGAAGCTTTCTTT
- TRBJ1-2 - TRBV5-1 CASSFGSTIANYGYTF TGCGCCAGCAGCTTCGGGTCTACTATAGCTAACTATGGCTACACCTTC
TRBD2 TRBJ2-6 - TRBV2 CASRGAGVAGANVLTF TGTGCCAGCAGGGGAGCGGGGGTGGCTGGGGCCAACGTCCTGACTTTC
- TRBJ1-2 - TRBV5-1 CASSLEGVPGYGYTF TGCGCCAGCAGCTTGGAAGGGGTCCCCGGCTATGGCTACACCTTC
TRBD1 TRBJ1-1 - TRBV12-3/TRBV12-4 CASGFGQAREAFF TGTGCCAGCGGGTTCGGACAGGCAAGAGAAGCTTTCTTT
TRBD1 TRBJ1-2 - TRBV29-1 CSVETGTGGNYGYTF TGCAGCGTTGAAACAGGGACAGGTGGGAACTATGGCTACACCTTC
- TRBJ1-5 - TRBV7-8 CASSLVSGARQPQHF TGTGCCAGCAGCTTAGTCTCAGGGGCAAGACAGCCCCAGCATTTT
- TRBJ1-6 - TRBV2 CASNRQVSDSPLHF TGTGCCAGCAATAGACAGGTGTCGGATTCACCCCTCCACTTT
- TRBJ1-5 many TRBV2 CASSGGGNQPQHF TGTGCCAGCAGTGGGGGGGGCAATCAGCCCCAGCATTTT
TRBD1 TRBJ1-1 - TRBV9 CASSPWTGNTEAFF TGTGCCAGCAGCCCATGGACAGGGAACACTGAAGCTTTCTTT
- TRBJ1-1 - TRBV4-1 CASSPSTWGGTEAFF TGCGCCAGCAGTCCAAGTACATGGGGGGGTACTGAAGCTTTCTTT
- TRBJ1-4 - TRBV7-9 CASSSFRGQEKLFF TGTGCCAGCAGCTCTTTCAGGGGCCAAGAAAAACTGTTTTTT
TRBD1 TRBJ2-5 - TRBV6-2/TRBV6-3 CASSQPGTGLGTQYF TGTGCCAGCAGCCAGCCCGGGACAGGGTTAGGGACCCAGTACTTC
TRBD2 TRBJ2-2 - TRBV7-3 CASSLGGTRNTGELFF TGTGCCAGCAGCTTAGGAGGGACTAGAAACACCGGGGAGCTGTTTTTT
TRBD2 TRBJ2-1 - TRBV5-8 CASRPYLAGGEQFF TGTGCCAGCAGACCTTACCTAGCGGGGGGTGAGCAGTTCTTC
TRBD1 TRBJ1-5 - TRBV28 CASTDRGPLSNQPQHF TGTGCCAGCACCGACAGGGGTCCTCTTAGCAATCAGCCCCAGCATTTT
TRBD2 TRBJ2-1 - TRBV4-2 CASSQSGTSSYNEQFF TGTGCCAGCAGCCAATCCGGGACTAGCAGTTACAATGAGCAGTTCTTC
- TRBJ2-2 - TRBV5-1 CASSFNRDYTGELFF TGCGCCAGCAGCTTTAACCGGGATTACACCGGGGAGCTGTTTTTT
- TRBJ1-6 - TRBV6-5 CASTPDPGDSPLHF TGTGCCAGCACCCCGGACCCGGGGGACTCACCCCTCCACTTT
TRBD1 TRBJ1-6 - TRBV7-2 CASSFQIPGQESPLHF TGTGCCAGCAGCTTCCAAATACCGGGACAGGAGTCACCCCTCCACTTT
- TRBJ2-7 - TRBV19 CASSITGRINEQYF TGTGCCAGTAGTATTACGGGTCGGATCAACGAGCAGTACTTC